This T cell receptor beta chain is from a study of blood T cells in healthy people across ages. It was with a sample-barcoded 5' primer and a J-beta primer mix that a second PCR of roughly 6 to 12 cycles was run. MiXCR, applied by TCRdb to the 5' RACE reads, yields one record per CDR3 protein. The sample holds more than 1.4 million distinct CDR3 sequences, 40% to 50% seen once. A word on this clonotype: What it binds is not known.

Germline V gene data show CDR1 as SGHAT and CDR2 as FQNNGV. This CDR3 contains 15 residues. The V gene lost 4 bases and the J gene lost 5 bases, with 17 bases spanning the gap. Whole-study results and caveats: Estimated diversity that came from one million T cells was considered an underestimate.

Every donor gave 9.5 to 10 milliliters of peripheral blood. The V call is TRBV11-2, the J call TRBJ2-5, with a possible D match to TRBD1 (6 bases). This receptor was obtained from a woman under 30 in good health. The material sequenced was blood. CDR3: CASSSPTGTHETQYF. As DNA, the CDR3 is TGTGCCAGCAGCTCCCCTACAGGGACCCACGAGACCCAGTACTTC.